This T cell receptor beta chain stems from a study of Tregs in tolerant kidney transplant recipients. TCRdb's table, derived via immunoSEQ multiplex PCR, lists solely in-frame clones and lacks some. The data show fewer than 65,000 clones, with 70% to 90% seen just once and about 2% held by the top ten. V was clipped by 3 bases and J by 1 base, with 7 bases between them. CDR3 length equals 13 residues. Germline CDR1 and CDR2: SGHRS and YFSETQ. This clonotype was obtained from a human donor who received a combined kidney and bone marrow transplant. The sample was Tregs from blood, taken before the transplant. This chain joins TRBV5-1 and TRBJ1-1, with unresolved D. Here the CDR3 DNA reads TGCGCCAGCAGCTCAAAGGAGAACACTGAAGCTTTCTTT. The encoded protein is CASSSKENTEAFF.